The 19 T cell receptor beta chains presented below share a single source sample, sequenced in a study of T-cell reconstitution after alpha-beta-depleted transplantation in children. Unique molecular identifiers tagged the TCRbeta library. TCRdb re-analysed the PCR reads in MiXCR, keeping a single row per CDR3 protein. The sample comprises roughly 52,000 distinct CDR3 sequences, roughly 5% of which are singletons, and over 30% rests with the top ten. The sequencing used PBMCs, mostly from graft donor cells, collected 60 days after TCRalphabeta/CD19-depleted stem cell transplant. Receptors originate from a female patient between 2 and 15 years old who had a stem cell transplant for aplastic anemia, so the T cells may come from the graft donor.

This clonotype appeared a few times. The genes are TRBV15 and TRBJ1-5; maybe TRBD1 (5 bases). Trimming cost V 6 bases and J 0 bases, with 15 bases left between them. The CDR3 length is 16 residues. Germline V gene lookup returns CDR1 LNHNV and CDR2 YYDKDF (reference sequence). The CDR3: CATSSGQGYSNQPQHF. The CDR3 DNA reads TGTGCCACCAGTTCTGGGCAGGGCTATAGCAATCAGCCCCAGCATTTT.

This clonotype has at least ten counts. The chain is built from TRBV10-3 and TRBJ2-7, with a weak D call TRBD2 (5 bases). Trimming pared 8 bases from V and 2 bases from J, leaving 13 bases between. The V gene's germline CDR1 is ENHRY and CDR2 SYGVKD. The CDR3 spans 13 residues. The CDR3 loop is CAIAREGAYEQYV. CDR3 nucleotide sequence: TGTGCCATCGCGCGAGAGGGCGCCTACGAGCAGTACGTC.

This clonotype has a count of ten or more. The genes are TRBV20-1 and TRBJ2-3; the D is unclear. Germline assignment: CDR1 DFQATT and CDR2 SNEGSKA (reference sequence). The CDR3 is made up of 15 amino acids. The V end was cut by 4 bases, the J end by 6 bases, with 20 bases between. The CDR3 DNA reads TGCAGTGCTACGGACGGATCCCACAGTGTGGATACGCAGTATTTT. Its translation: CSATDGSHSVDTQYF.

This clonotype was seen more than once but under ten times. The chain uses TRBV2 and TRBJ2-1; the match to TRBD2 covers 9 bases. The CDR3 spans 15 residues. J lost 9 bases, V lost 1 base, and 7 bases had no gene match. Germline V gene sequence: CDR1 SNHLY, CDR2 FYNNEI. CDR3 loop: CASSEDGTSILEQFF. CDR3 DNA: TGTGCCAGCAGTGAAGACGGGACTAGCATACTTGAGCAGTTCTTC.

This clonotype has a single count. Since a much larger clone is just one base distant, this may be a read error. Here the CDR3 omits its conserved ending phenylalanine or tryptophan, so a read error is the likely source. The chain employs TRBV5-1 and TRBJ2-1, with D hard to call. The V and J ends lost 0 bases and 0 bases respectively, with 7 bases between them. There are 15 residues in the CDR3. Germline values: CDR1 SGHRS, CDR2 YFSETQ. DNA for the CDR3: TGCGCCAGCAGCTTGGACGCTTACTCCTACAATGAGCAGTTCATC. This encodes CASSLDAYSYNEQFI.

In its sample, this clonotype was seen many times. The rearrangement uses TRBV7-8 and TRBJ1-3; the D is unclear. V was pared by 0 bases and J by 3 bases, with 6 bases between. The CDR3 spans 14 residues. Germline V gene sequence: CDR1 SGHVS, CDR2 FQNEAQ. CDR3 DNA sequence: TGTGCCAGCAGCTTAGCCGCTGATGGAAACACCATATATTTT. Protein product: CASSLAADGNTIYF.

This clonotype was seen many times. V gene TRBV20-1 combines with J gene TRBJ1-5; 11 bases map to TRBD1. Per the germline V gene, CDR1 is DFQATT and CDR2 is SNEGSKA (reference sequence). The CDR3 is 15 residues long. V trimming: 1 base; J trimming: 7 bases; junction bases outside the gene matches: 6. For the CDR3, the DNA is TGCAGTGCTAGAGGACGGACAGGGGGCGGACAGCCCCAGCATTTT. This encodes CSARGRTGGGQPQHF.

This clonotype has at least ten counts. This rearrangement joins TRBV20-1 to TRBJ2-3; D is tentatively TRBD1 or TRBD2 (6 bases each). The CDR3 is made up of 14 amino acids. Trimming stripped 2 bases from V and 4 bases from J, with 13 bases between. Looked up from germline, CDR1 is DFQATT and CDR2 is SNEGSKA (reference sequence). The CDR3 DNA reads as TGCAGTGCTAGATCGGGGGCGCAGGCAGATACGCAGTATTTT. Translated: CSARSGAQADTQYF.

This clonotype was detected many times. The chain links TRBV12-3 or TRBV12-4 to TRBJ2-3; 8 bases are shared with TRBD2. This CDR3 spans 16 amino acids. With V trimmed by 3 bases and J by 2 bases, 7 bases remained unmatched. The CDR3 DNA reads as TGTGCCAGCAGTTTTCGGACTAGCCAATACACAGATACGCAGTATTTT. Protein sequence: CASSFRTSQYTDTQYF.

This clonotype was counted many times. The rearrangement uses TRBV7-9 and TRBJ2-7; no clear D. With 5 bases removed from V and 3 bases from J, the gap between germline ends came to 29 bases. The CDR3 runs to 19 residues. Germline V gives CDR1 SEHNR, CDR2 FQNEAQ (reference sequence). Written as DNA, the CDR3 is TGTGCCAGCAGCCTAGGAAACAGAGGCTTTTCCCCGCAACGCTACGAGCAGTACTTC. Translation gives CASSLGNRGFSPQRYEQYF.

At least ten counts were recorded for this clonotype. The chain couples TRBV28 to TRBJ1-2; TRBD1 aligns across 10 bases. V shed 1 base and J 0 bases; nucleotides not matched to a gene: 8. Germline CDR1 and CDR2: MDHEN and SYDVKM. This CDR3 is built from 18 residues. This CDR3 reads CASSLYPGQGKANYGYTF. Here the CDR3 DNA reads TGTGCCAGCAGTTTATACCCGGGACAGGGGAAGGCTAACTATGGCTACACCTTC.

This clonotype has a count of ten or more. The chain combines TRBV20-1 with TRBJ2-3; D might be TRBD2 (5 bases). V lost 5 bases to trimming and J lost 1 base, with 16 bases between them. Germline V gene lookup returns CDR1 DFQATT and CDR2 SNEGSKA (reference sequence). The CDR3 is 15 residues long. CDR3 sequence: CSAPGSGKGTDTQYF. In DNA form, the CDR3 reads TGCAGTGCTCCAGGTTCGGGGAAAGGCACAGATACGCAGTATTTT.

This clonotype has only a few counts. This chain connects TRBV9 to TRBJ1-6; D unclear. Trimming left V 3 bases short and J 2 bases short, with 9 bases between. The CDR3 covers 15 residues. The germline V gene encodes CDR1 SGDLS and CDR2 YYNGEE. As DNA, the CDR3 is TGTGCCAGCAGCGGAGGGTTGGCCTATAATTCACCCCTCCACTTT. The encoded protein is CASSGGLAYNSPLHF.

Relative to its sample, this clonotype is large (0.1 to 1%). Here the CDR3 DNA reads TGTGCCAGCAGCTCTAGCGGGAGTTACAATGAGCAGTTCTTC. This gives the protein CASSSSGSYNEQFF. V and J are TRBV7-9 and TRBJ2-1; 10 positions match TRBD2. The V gene's germline CDR1 is SEHNR and CDR2 FQNEAQ (reference sequence). Trimming removed 4 bases from V and 4 bases from J; junction bases left unmatched: 1. The CDR3 sequence is 14 residues long.

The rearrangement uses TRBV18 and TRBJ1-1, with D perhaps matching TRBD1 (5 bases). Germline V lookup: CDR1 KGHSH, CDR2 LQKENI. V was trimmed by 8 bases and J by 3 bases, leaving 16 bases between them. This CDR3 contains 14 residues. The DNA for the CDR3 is TGTGCCAGCGAGGGGTCCAGGTCCGACACTGAAGCTTTCTTT. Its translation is CASEGSRSDTEAFF.

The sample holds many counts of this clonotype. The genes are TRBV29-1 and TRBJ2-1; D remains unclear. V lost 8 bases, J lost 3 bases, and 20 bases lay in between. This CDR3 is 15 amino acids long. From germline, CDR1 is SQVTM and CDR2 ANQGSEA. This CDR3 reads CSIPSGASFYNEQFF. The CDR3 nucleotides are TGCAGCATCCCGTCCGGCGCCTCCTTCTACAATGAGCAGTTCTTC.

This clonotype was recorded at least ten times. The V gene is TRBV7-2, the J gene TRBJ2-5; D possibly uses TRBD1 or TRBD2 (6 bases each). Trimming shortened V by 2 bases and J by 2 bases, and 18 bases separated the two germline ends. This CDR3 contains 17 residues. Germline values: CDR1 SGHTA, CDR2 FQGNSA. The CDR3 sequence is CASSLSDVGGPQETQYF. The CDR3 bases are TGTGCCAGCAGCTTAAGTGATGTGGGGGGCCCTCAAGAGACCCAGTACTTC.

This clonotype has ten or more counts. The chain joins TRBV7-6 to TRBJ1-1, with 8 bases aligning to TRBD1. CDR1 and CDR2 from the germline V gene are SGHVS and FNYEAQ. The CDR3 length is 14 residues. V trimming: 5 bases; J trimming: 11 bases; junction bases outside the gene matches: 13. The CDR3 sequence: CASSPNNAQGAAFF. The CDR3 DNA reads TGTGCCAGCAGCCCCAATAATGCCCAGGGGGCGGCTTTCTTT.

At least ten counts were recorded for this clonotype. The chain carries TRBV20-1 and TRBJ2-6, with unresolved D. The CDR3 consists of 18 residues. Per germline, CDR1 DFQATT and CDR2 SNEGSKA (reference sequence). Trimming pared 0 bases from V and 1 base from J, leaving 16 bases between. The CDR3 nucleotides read TGCAGTGCTAGAGATCTTGGCAGGAGATCATCTGGGGCCAACGTCCTGACTTTC. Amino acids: CSARDLGRRSSGANVLTF.